The 26 T cell receptor beta chains given below trace back to one sample, sequenced in a study of cytomegalovirus exposure and HLA in healthy donors. PCR was performed using 60 Vbeta and 13 Jbeta primers. The table came from immunoSEQ multiplex PCR; TCRdb's copy has only in-frame clones and leaves some out. The top ten clones hold approximately 2.8% of a sample with 130,000 to 150,000 clones, 78% of them seen once. Material for sequencing was PBMCs. The receptors derive from a male donor in good health and CMV-seronegative.

This clone has more than one count but fewer than ten. The V and J genes are TRBV9 and TRBJ2-5; weak D call: TRBD1 (6 bases). This CDR3 contains 15 residues. V shed 0 bases and J shed 4 bases, with 13 bases lying between them. Per the germline V gene, CDR1 is SGDLS and CDR2 is YYNGEE. The CDR3 coding sequence is TGTGCCAGCAGCGTAGTTGCCAGGGGCGGAGAGACCCAGTACTTC. This encodes CASSVVARGGETQYF.

This clone has more than one count but fewer than ten. The V call is TRBV4-1, the J call TRBJ1-2, with D possibly being TRBD1 (5 bases). Germline V gene sequence: CDR1 MGHRA, CDR2 YSYEKL. CDR3 size: 17 residues. Trimming removed 0 bases from V and 3 bases from J, with 17 bases in between. CDR3 nucleotide sequence: TGCGCCAGCAGCCAAGATCCTGCGGGGGGTGGATACTATGGCTACACCTTC. This codes for CASSQDPAGGGYYGYTF.

The chain combines TRBV9 with TRBJ1-3; a weak D match, TRBD1 (5 bases). The V and J ends lost 4 bases and 1 base respectively, with 18 bases between them. Germline CDR1 is SGDLS and CDR2 is YYNGEE. CDR3 length: 17 residues. CDR3: CASSSWGGTSSGNTIYF. The CDR3 bases are TGTGCCAGCAGCTCATGGGGGGGAACCTCTTCTGGAAACACCATATATTTT.

This chain joins TRBV7-9 and TRBJ2-1; TRBD2 is a possible D gene (6 bases). The ends were cut back, 5 bases at V and 8 bases at J, with 16 bases in the middle. CDR1 SEHNR and CDR2 FQNEAQ come from the germline V gene (reference sequence). CDR3 length: 14 amino acids. The CDR3, as DNA: TGTGCCAGCAGCATCGCGGGGCCCGGGGATGAGCAGTTCTTC. This encodes CASSIAGPGDEQFF.

V gene TRBV11-2 combines with J gene TRBJ2-1, with 10 bases lining up with TRBD2. The CDR3 is 16 residues long. Trimming cost V 3 bases and J 3 bases; bases outside gene matches: 5. Germline assignment: CDR1 SGHAT and CDR2 FQNNGV. CDR3 nucleotide sequence: TGTGCCAGCAGCTTTCCAGGACTAGCGGACTACAATGAGCAGTTCTTC. Its translation is CASSFPGLADYNEQFF.

J is TRBJ1-1 and V is TRBV18; D unresolved. CDR1 KGHSH and CDR2 LQKENI come from the germline V gene. This CDR3 comprises 15 residues. V was trimmed by 3 bases and J by 2 bases, leaving 13 bases between them. The CDR3 bases are TGTGCCAGCTCACCGTTTGTAGAGAGTAACACTGAAGCTTTCTTT. Translated: CASSPFVESNTEAFF.

This clone was counted between two and nine times. The V gene is TRBV9, the J gene TRBJ1-3; D perhaps matches TRBD1 (6 bases). Trimming pared 0 bases from V and 2 bases from J, leaving 12 bases between. There are 16 residues in the CDR3. The V gene's germline CDR1 is SGDLS and CDR2 YYNGEE. The CDR3 DNA is TGTGCCAGCAGCGTAGCGGACAGTTACCCTGGAAACACCATATATTTT. This translates into CASSVADSYPGNTIYF.

The CDR3 nucleotides are TGTGCCATCAGTGAACTGGTTAACTATGGCTACACCTTC. Translating gives CAISELVNYGYTF. The V call is TRBV10-3, the J call TRBJ1-2, with D uncertain. Trimming removed 3 bases from V and 1 base from J, with 6 bases in between. The germline gives CDR1 ENHRY, CDR2 SYGVKD. The CDR3 is 13 amino acids.

The chain recombines TRBV30 with TRBJ1-1, with 12 bases fitting TRBD1. Germline V gene sequence: CDR1 GTSNPN, CDR2 SVGIG (reference sequence). The CDR3 is 13 amino acids. Trimming took 3 bases from V and 10 from J; bases not matched to a gene: 6. CDR3 DNA: TGTGCCTGGAGGTTGGGACAGGGGGCTCGAGCTTTCTTT. This gives the protein CAWRLGQGARAFF.

V is TRBV30 and J is TRBJ2-1; TRBD2 agrees at 14 bases. The CDR3 consists of 14 residues. CDR1 and CDR2 (germline): GTSNPN, SVGIG (reference sequence). J was trimmed by 5 bases and V by 5 bases; bases with no gene match: 2. The DNA of the CDR3 is TGTGCCTGGGGGACTAGCGGGAGTAACAATGAGCAGTTCTTC. It yields the protein CAWGTSGSNNEQFF.

The rearrangement uses TRBV7-8 and TRBJ1-1; 10 bases are shared with TRBD1. Germline-derived CDR1 and CDR2 are SGHVS and FQNEAQ. J was trimmed by 3 bases and V by 1 base; bases with no gene match: 5. The CDR3 runs 16 residues. CDR3 sequence reads: CASSLVDRGLDTEAFF. The CDR3 DNA reads TGTGCCAGCAGCTTAGTTGACAGGGGGCTTGACACTGAAGCTTTCTTT.

With regard to this clone: A read error may account for a junction end that differs from germline. This chain joins TRBV7-8 and TRBJ1-1; 10 bases are a match to TRBD1. CDR1 SGHVS and CDR2 FQNEAQ come from the germline V gene. The CDR3 extends over 15 amino acids. Written as DNA, the CDR3 is TGTTCCAGCAGCCCGGGACAGGGGATGAACACTGAAGCTTTCTTT. It encodes CSSSPGQGMNTEAFF.

This clone was recorded a few times. This chain links TRBV5-1 with TRBJ1-2, with D perhaps TRBD1 (6 bases). With 5 bases removed from V and 7 bases from J, the gap between germline ends came to 18 bases. The CDR3 loop spans 14 amino acids. Germline CDR1 SGHRS, CDR2 YFSETQ. CDR3 sequence reads: CASRYNDRTGGYTF. CDR3 DNA: TGCGCCAGCAGGTATAACGACAGGACCGGTGGCTACACCTTC.

This chain joins TRBV19 and TRBJ2-1; possibly TRBD2 for D (6 bases). The CDR3 consists of 13 residues. Germline CDR1 is LNHDA and CDR2 is SQIVND (reference sequence). Trimming left V 4 bases short and J 6 bases short, with 10 bases between. The CDR3 DNA reads TGTGCCAGTAGTAGGCCTAGCGTCAATGAGCAGTTCTTC. Amino acids: CASSRPSVNEQFF.

The chain couples TRBV18 to TRBJ2-7; no firm D call. The V and J ends lost 6 bases and 0 bases respectively, with 3 bases between them. Germline V CDR1 and CDR2: KGHSH, LQKENI. The CDR3 spans 11 residues. CDR3 in DNA: TGTGCCAGCTCTCTCTCCTACGAGCAGTACTTC. As protein: CASSLSYEQYF. Using reference TRBV18 and TRBJ2-7 for the parts outside the CDR3, the full variable domain is NAGVMQNPRHLVRRRGQEARLRCSPMKGHSHVYWYRQLPEEGLKFMVYLQKENIIDESGMPKERFSAEFPKEGPSILRIQQVVRGDSAAYFCASSLSYEQYFGPGTRLTVT.

The chain couples TRBV2 to TRBJ2-5, with D tentatively TRBD2 (6 bases). The CDR3 runs to 13 residues. From germline, CDR1 is SNHLY and CDR2 FYNNEI. V was cut by 7 bases and J by 4 bases, with 13 bases left in between. The CDR3 DNA reads as TGTGCCAGCACTCTCGGGACTGGAGAGACCCAGTACTTC. It is translated as CASTLGTGETQYF.

The table lists this clone with a few counts. CDR3 residues: CASRPQGEDEAFF. The CDR3 coding sequence is TGTGCCAGCAGACCACAGGGGGAGGATGAAGCTTTCTTT. V gene TRBV7-8 combines with J gene TRBJ1-1; 8 bases agree with TRBD1. This CDR3 comprises 13 residues. V dropped 6 bases and J dropped 7; count of bases not matched to a gene: 7. Germline V gene data show CDR1 as SGHVS and CDR2 as FQNEAQ.

This chain links TRBV9 with TRBJ2-3; tentative D call: TRBD2 (6 bases). V was trimmed by 0 bases and J by 1 base, leaving 18 bases between them. CDR1 and CDR2 from the germline V gene are SGDLS and YYNGEE. The CDR3 totals 18 residues. This CDR3 is CASSVAPQRLAGTDTQYF. The DNA of the CDR3 is TGTGCCAGCAGCGTAGCCCCACAGCGGTTAGCGGGCACAGATACGCAGTATTTT.

The V call is TRBV5-1, the J call TRBJ1-3, with D possibly TRBD1 on 5 matching bases. This CDR3 has 14 residues. Germline V gene lookup returns CDR1 SGHRS and CDR2 YFSETQ. V was shortened by 2 bases and J by 4 bases, with 10 bases between the two germline ends. Here the CDR3 reads CASSFQGSGNTIYF. As DNA, the CDR3 is TGCGCCAGCAGCTTTCAGGGATCAGGAAACACCATATATTTT.

J is TRBJ1-1 and V is TRBV30; weak D call: TRBD1 (6 bases). This CDR3 spans 13 amino acids. V was trimmed by 0 bases and J by 5 bases, leaving 10 bases between them. The germline CDR1 and CDR2 sequences are GTSNPN and SVGIG (reference sequence). The CDR3 DNA is TGTGCCTGGAGTGTAGGGGGAGGGACTGAAGCTTTCTTT. Translation gives CAWSVGGGTEAFF.

J is TRBJ2-1 and V is TRBV9; D is unresolved. The germline gives CDR1 SGDLS, CDR2 YYNGEE. The V and J ends lost 3 bases and 0 bases respectively, with 10 bases between them. There are 15 residues in the CDR3. CDR3 coding DNA: TGTGCCAGCAGCGGGCATGTTGGCTCCTACAATGAGCAGTTCTTC. This translates into CASSGHVGSYNEQFF.

V gene TRBV27 combines with J gene TRBJ1-2; tentative D call: TRBD1 (5 bases). The length of the CDR3 is 15 residues. Germline V gives CDR1 MNHEY, CDR2 SMNVEV (reference sequence). Trimming took off 2 bases at V and 0 bases at J, with 10 bases between the two ends. This CDR3 is CASSLAGAANYGYTF. CDR3 nucleotides: TGTGCCAGCAGTTTAGCTGGGGCGGCTAACTATGGCTACACCTTC.

The chain couples TRBV15 to TRBJ2-5; a weak D match, TRBD2 (5 bases). CDR1 LNHNV and CDR2 YYDKDF come from the germline V gene (reference sequence). The CDR3 runs 15 residues. The V gene lost 5 bases and the J gene lost 1 base, with 14 bases spanning the gap. The CDR3 DNA reads TGTGCCACCAGCGAGATTAGAGGGCCCCAAGAGACCCAGTACTTC. Protein: CATSEIRGPQETQYF.

V usage is TRBV4-3 and J usage is TRBJ2-5, with 7 bases identical to TRBD1. The J call may be in error: the DNA end matches TRBJ2-7 better. The germline V gene has CDR1 LGHNA and CDR2 YSLEER. CDR3 length: 14 amino acids. The CDR3, as DNA: TGCGCCAGCAGCCAAGGGGACAGAGTCTACGAGCAGTACTTC. It specifies CASSQGDRVYEQYF.

This clone was detected only once. The chain recombines TRBV30 with TRBJ1-2, with a weak D call TRBD1 (5 bases). The CDR3 loop spans 13 amino acids. CDR1 and CDR2 from the germline V gene are GTSNPN and SVGIG (reference sequence). V was trimmed by 4 bases and J by 6 bases, leaving 15 bases between them. DNA for the CDR3: TGTGCCTGGAAGTTCGGGGAGGGGCATGGCTACACCTTC. Its translation: CAWKFGEGHGYTF.

V and J are TRBV29-1 and TRBJ2-7, with a tentative D call TRBD2 (5 bases). The germline CDR1 and CDR2 sequences are SQVTM and ANQGSEA. Trimming stripped 6 bases from V and 6 bases from J, with 21 bases between. CDR3 length: 14 amino acids. The CDR3 nucleotides read TGCAGCGTAACCGGACTTCCAATACTCTCCGAGCAGTACTTC. It is translated as CSVTGLPILSEQYF.